The rows below give T cell receptor beta chains drawn from one sample of a study of shared clonotypes between healthy human individuals. Sequenced by immunoSEQ multiplex PCR; TCRdb stores in-frame clones only, minus some. The data contain just under 95,000 clones, approximately 63% of them seen just once; the ten biggest clones take up 50%. The sequencing input was memory CD8+ T cells sorted from blood. The receptors derive from a man aged 25-45 years in good health. Both conserved end residues are part of each CDR3. D genes are given only for firm matches. For some rows the clone size is stated as once, few or many, or as a class when expanded; others skip it.

j_gene: TRBJ1-2; v_gene: TRBV4-3; len: 11; d_gene: NA; abundance: NA; CDR3aa: CASSQDSGYTF; CDR3nt: TGCGCCAGCAGCCAAGATTCGGGCTACACCTTC
j_gene: TRBJ2-5; v_gene: TRBV7-6; len: 14; d_gene: NA; abundance: NA; CDR3aa: CASSPDMNQETQYF; CDR3nt: TGTGCCAGCAGCCCCGACATGAACCAAGAGACCCAGTACTTC
j_gene: TRBJ1-2; v_gene: TRBV5-5; len: 13; d_gene: TRBD1; abundance: NA; CDR3aa: CASSRTGLDGYTF; CDR3nt: TGTGCCAGCAGCCGGACAGGGCTTGATGGCTACACCTTC
j_gene: TRBJ2-1; v_gene: TRBV27; len: 16; d_gene: TRBD1; abundance: NA; CDR3aa: CASTPPGQGVRVEQFF; CDR3nt: TGTGCCAGCACTCCGCCAGGACAGGGGGTTCGGGTGGAGCAGTTCTTC
j_gene: TRBJ2-7; v_gene: TRBV28; len: 16; d_gene: TRBD1; abundance: NA; CDR3aa: CASSFLDRVGGYEQYF; CDR3nt: TGTGCCAGCAGTTTTCTCGACAGGGTGGGCGGCTACGAGCAGTACTTC
j_gene: TRBJ1-5; v_gene: TRBV6-1; len: 15; d_gene: TRBD1; abundance: many; CDR3aa: CASSETGTGGQPQHF; CDR3nt: TGTGCCAGCAGTGAAACCGGGACAGGGGGTCAGCCCCAGCATTTT
j_gene: TRBJ2-7; v_gene: TRBV6-1; len: 15; d_gene: TRBD1; abundance: NA; CDR3aa: CASSEAGTGSYEQYF; CDR3nt: TGTGCCAGCAGTGAAGCCGGGACAGGGTCCTACGAGCAGTACTTC
j_gene: TRBJ2-5; v_gene: TRBV5-5; len: 15; d_gene: TRBD2; abundance: NA; CDR3aa: CASSWGLAEKETQYF; CDR3nt: TGTGCCAGCAGCTGGGGACTAGCGGAAAAAGAGACCCAGTACTTC
j_gene: TRBJ2-1; v_gene: TRBV7-9; len: 16; d_gene: NA; abundance: few; CDR3aa: CASSLVRGGRNNEQFF; CDR3nt: TGTGCCAGCAGCTTAGTCAGGGGGGGAAGGAACAATGAGCAGTTCTTC
j_gene: TRBJ2-5; v_gene: TRBV4-2; len: 14; d_gene: NA; abundance: NA; CDR3aa: CASSLRVRQETQYF; CDR3nt: TGTGCCAGCAGCCTCCGCGTGCGCCAAGAGACCCAGTACTTC
j_gene: TRBJ2-3; v_gene: TRBV6-6; len: 15; d_gene: NA; abundance: NA; CDR3aa: CASSYVRGSTDTQYF; CDR3nt: TGTGCCAGCAGTTACGTCCGGGGGAGCACAGATACGCAGTATTTT
j_gene: TRBJ2-1; v_gene: TRBV6-4; len: 15; d_gene: NA; abundance: NA; CDR3aa: CASSDSSGSVDEQFF; CDR3nt: TGTGCCAGCAGTGACTCGTCGGGATCGGTGGATGAGCAGTTCTTC
j_gene: TRBJ1-5; v_gene: TRBV7-2; len: 15; d_gene: NA; abundance: once; CDR3aa: CASSPGGPGHQPQHF; CDR3nt: TGTGCCAGCAGCCCTGGAGGCCCTGGGCATCAGCCCCAGCATTTT
j_gene: TRBJ2-1; v_gene: TRBV28; len: 14; d_gene: NA; abundance: NA; CDR3aa: CASSGGYSYNEQFF; CDR3nt: TGTGCCAGCAGCGGCGGGTACTCCTACAATGAGCAGTTCTTC
j_gene: TRBJ1-4; v_gene: TRBV7-2; len: 15; d_gene: TRBD1; abundance: NA; CDR3aa: CASSRYSGTDEKLFF; CDR3nt: TGTGCCAGCAGCCGCTATTCCGGGACAGATGAAAAACTGTTTTTT
j_gene: TRBJ2-1; v_gene: TRBV7-2; len: 15; d_gene: NA; abundance: NA; CDR3aa: CASSPDRSSYNEQFF; CDR3nt: TGTGCCAGCAGCCCGGACAGATCATCCTACAATGAGCAGTTCTTC
j_gene: TRBJ1-2; v_gene: TRBV18; len: 15; d_gene: NA; abundance: NA; CDR3aa: CASSPGVSSNYGYTF; CDR3nt: TGTGCCAGCTCACCTGGGGTTTCTTCTAACTATGGCTACACCTTC
j_gene: TRBJ2-4; v_gene: TRBV7-2; len: 12; d_gene: NA; abundance: few; CDR3aa: CAGEGAKNIQYF; CDR3nt: TGTGCCGGAGAAGGAGCTAAAAACATTCAGTACTTC
j_gene: TRBJ2-5; v_gene: TRBV4-1; len: 15; d_gene: NA; abundance: NA; CDR3aa: CASSSDVGQSETQYF; CDR3nt: TGCGCCAGCAGCTCAGATGTTGGACAGTCAGAGACCCAGTACTTC
j_gene: TRBJ1-1; v_gene: TRBV15; len: 12; d_gene: NA; abundance: few; CDR3aa: CATQGGYTEAFF; CDR3nt: TGTGCCACACAGGGAGGGTACACTGAAGCTTTCTTT
j_gene: TRBJ1-1; v_gene: TRBV4-3; len: 17; d_gene: NA; abundance: few; CDR3aa: CASSQDLTDLVNTEAFF; CDR3nt: TGCGCCAGCAGCCAAGATTTGACAGATCTTGTGAACACTGAAGCTTTCTTT
j_gene: TRBJ1-5; v_gene: TRBV7-9; len: 14; d_gene: NA; abundance: few; CDR3aa: CASSLRPGNQPQHF; CDR3nt: TGTGCCAGCAGCTTGCGGCCGGGCAATCAGCCCCAGCATTTT
j_gene: TRBJ2-2; v_gene: TRBV6-4; len: 14; d_gene: NA; abundance: NA; CDR3aa: CASSGEGNTGELFF; CDR3nt: TGTGCCAGCAGTGGAGAGGGAAACACCGGGGAGCTGTTTTTT
j_gene: TRBJ2-6; v_gene: TRBV27; len: 19; d_gene: TRBD1; abundance: NA; CDR3aa: CASSLLGQGAPTGANVLTF; CDR3nt: TGTGCCAGCAGTTTATTAGGACAGGGGGCGCCTACTGGGGCCAACGTCCTGACTTTC
j_gene: TRBJ2-7; v_gene: TRBV27; len: 13; d_gene: TRBD2; abundance: NA; CDR3aa: CASSFGGGNEQYF; CDR3nt: TGTGCCAGCAGTTTTGGGGGAGGGAACGAGCAGTACTTC
j_gene: TRBJ2-7; v_gene: TRBV27; len: 14; d_gene: TRBD1; abundance: NA; CDR3aa: CASSPRDRGYEQYF; CDR3nt: TGTGCCAGCAGTCCCCGGGACAGGGGTTACGAGCAGTACTTC
j_gene: TRBJ2-1; v_gene: TRBV23-1; len: 10; d_gene: NA; abundance: NA; CDR3aa: CASKGHEQFF; CDR3nt: TGCGCCTCTAAGGGCCATGAGCAGTTCTTC
j_gene: TRBJ1-4; v_gene: TRBV28; len: 11; d_gene: NA; abundance: NA; CDR3aa: CASSRYEKLFF; CDR3nt: TGTGCCAGCAGTCGTTATGAAAAACTGTTTTTT
j_gene: TRBJ2-5; v_gene: TRBV7-8; len: 17; d_gene: TRBD1; abundance: few; CDR3aa: CASSRQGARGFQETQYF; CDR3nt: TGTGCCAGCAGCAGACAGGGGGCGCGCGGATTCCAAGAGACCCAGTACTTC
j_gene: TRBJ2-7; v_gene: TRBV10-3; len: 13; d_gene: TRBD1; abundance: NA; CDR3aa: CAIGTGNSYEQYF; CDR3nt: TGTGCCATAGGGACAGGGAATTCCTACGAGCAGTACTTC
j_gene: TRBJ2-5; v_gene: TRBV6-1; len: 13; d_gene: NA; abundance: NA; CDR3aa: CASSRDYQETQYF; CDR3nt: TGTGCCAGCAGTCGGGACTACCAAGAGACCCAGTACTTC
j_gene: TRBJ1-2; v_gene: TRBV13; len: 16; d_gene: NA; abundance: NA; CDR3aa: CASTPEAALFNYGYTF; CDR3nt: TGTGCCAGCACCCCTGAGGCAGCCTTATTTAACTATGGCTACACCTTC
j_gene: TRBJ2-1; v_gene: TRBV21-1; len: 18; d_gene: NA; abundance: NA; CDR3aa: CASSSGGLAGVGYNEQFF; CDR3nt: TGTGCCAGCAGCAGTGGGGGACTAGCGGGAGTTGGCTACAATGAGCAGTTCTTC
j_gene: TRBJ2-3; v_gene: TRBV27; len: 17; d_gene: TRBD1; abundance: NA; CDR3aa: CASSTATGDRLKDTQYF; CDR3nt: TGTGCCAGCAGTACTGCGACAGGGGATAGGCTCAAGGATACGCAGTATTTT
j_gene: TRBJ2-3; v_gene: TRBV7-3; len: 14; d_gene: NA; abundance: NA; CDR3aa: CASSPWTRTDTQYF; CDR3nt: TGTGCCAGCAGCCCTTGGACTCGCACAGATACGCAGTATTTT
j_gene: TRBJ2-3; v_gene: TRBV10-3; len: 14; d_gene: NA; abundance: NA; CDR3aa: CAISTGERTDTQYF; CDR3nt: TGTGCCATCTCAACGGGGGAGCGCACAGATACGCAGTATTTT
j_gene: TRBJ1-3; v_gene: TRBV6-1; len: 16; d_gene: NA; abundance: NA; CDR3aa: CASSESTGSPGNTIYF; CDR3nt: TGTGCCAGCAGTGAATCAACCGGGTCGCCTGGAAACACCATATATTTT
j_gene: TRBJ2-1; v_gene: TRBV5-1; len: 14; d_gene: TRBD1; abundance: NA; CDR3aa: CASWPGQSYNEQFF; CDR3nt: TGCGCCAGCTGGCCGGGACAGTCCTACAATGAGCAGTTCTTC
j_gene: TRBJ1-4; v_gene: TRBV7-9; len: 14; d_gene: NA; abundance: NA; CDR3aa: CASSLEVTNEKLFF; CDR3nt: TGTGCCAGCAGCTTAGAAGTAACTAATGAAAAACTGTTTTTT
j_gene: TRBJ2-2; v_gene: TRBV9; len: 14; d_gene: NA; abundance: NA; CDR3aa: CASSVGTPAVELFF; CDR3nt: TGTGCCAGCAGCGTGGGGACTCCCGCCGTGGAGCTGTTTTTT